This T cell receptor (beta chain) was profiled in a study of spatial heterogeneity in lung cancer. The wider study: Sequences of the beta chain were consistently detected in greater numbers than alpha-chain sequences. General study findings and limits: Tumoral mutation counts were tracked by counts of expanded intratumoral alpha and beta TCRs.

By share, this clonotype counts as medium-sized (0.01 to 0.1%). Its antigen remains unknown. The germline V gene encodes CDR1 MNHEY and CDR2 SVGEGT. The CDR3 length is 15 residues. V lost 0 bases to trimming and J lost 1 base, with 4 bases between them. Time point described: sample taken at primary tumor resection. Sequencing covered unsorted whole RNA taken from tumor, nontumor lung or frozen PBMC. Every TCR cDNA molecule carried a tag that served as a unique molecular identifier. Using its own MiXCR run on the 5' RACE reads, TCRdb lists one record per CDR3 protein. The sample has about 5,100 distinct CDR3 sequences; about 8% are singletons.

Here the sequenced sample was lung tumor tissue, taken at surgery. This rearrangement joins TRBV6-2 or TRBV6-3 to TRBJ2-6, with unresolved D. The TCR comes from a female donor with early-stage non-small cell lung cancer. Written as DNA, the CDR3 is TGTGCCAGCAGTTACTCGGAATCTGGGGCCAACGTCCTGACTTTC. Translated: CASSYSESGANVLTF.